The subject of this entry is one TCR beta chain. Sequencing used immunoSEQ multiplex PCR; TCRdb keeps in-frame clones, though not all of them. This table has some 120,000 clones, approximately 88% appearing once. V was trimmed by 2 bases and J by 2 bases, leaving 10 bases between them. Germline V CDR1 and CDR2: MNHEY, SMNVEV (reference sequence). The CDR3 is made up of 15 amino acids. This sample was included in a study of control samples from healthy donors and cancer patients. Sequenced sample: blood. The sequence was obtained from a man aged 50 or older in good health. The chain combines TRBV27 with TRBJ1-5; TRBD1 is a possible D gene (6 bases). CDR3 sequence reads: CASSLQGLGNQPQHF. Written as DNA, the CDR3 is TGTGCCAGCAGTTTACAGGGGTTGGGCAATCAGCCCCAGCATTTT.